The 28 T cell receptor beta chains listed next were all sequenced from one sample in a study of blood T cells in healthy people across ages. A second PCR of 7 to 11 cycles used a sample-barcoded 5' primer and a J-beta primer mix. TCRdb reprocessed the 5' RACE reads via MiXCR and lists one record per CDR3 protein. The table has about 670,000 distinct CDR3 sequences, roughly 43% seen once. Sequencing input: blood. Receptor source: a man older than 75 in good health.

This rearrangement joins TRBV6-6 to TRBJ1-5; TRBD1 agrees at 7 bases. This CDR3 is built from 15 residues. V shed 6 bases, J shed 2 bases, and the junction held 7 bases outside the gene matches. Germline V gene lookup returns CDR1 MNHNY and CDR2 SVGAGI (reference sequence). DNA of the CDR3: TGTGCCAGCAGAGGACAGGCTCAGGGCAATCAGCCCCAGCATTTT. Translated: CASRGQAQGNQPQHF.

The chain has TRBV20-1 and TRBJ2-5; D is perhaps TRBD1 or TRBD2 (6 bases each). Germline CDR1 and CDR2: DFQATT and SNEGSKA (reference sequence). CDR3 length equals 14 residues. The V end lost 3 bases, the J end lost 5 bases, and 16 bases lay between the germline ends. Written as DNA, the CDR3 is TGCAGTGCTAGGGCCTTAGGGGGGCTTGAGACCCAGTACTTC. Amino acid sequence: CSARALGGLETQYF.

This sequence joins TRBV7-2 and TRBJ1-1, with D unresolved. Trimming took 6 bases from V and 0 from J, leaving 14 bases between them. The CDR3 totals 15 residues. Germline loops: CDR1 SGHTA, CDR2 FQGNSA. The DNA of the CDR3 is TGTGCCAGCAGTCCCGACGGACGGTTGAACACTGAAGCTTTCTTT. The encoded protein is CASSPDGRLNTEAFF.

This chain connects TRBV4-3 to TRBJ2-3; TRBD1 might be the D (6 bases). Germline lookup yields CDR1 LGHNA and CDR2 YSLEER. Trimming removed 1 base at V and 0 bases at J, with 17 bases between. The CDR3 has 18 amino acids. The DNA for the CDR3 is TGCGCCAGCAGCCAAGGTAGAACAGGGACACCTAGCACAGATACGCAGTATTTT. Translated: CASSQGRTGTPSTDTQYF.

This sequence joins TRBV30 and TRBJ1-1; a possible D gene is TRBD1 (5 bases). Germline CDR1 GTSNPN, CDR2 SVGIG (reference sequence). The CDR3 has 13 amino acids. The V end lost 5 bases, the J end lost 0 bases, and 10 bases lay between the germline ends. The DNA of the CDR3 is TGTGCCTGGGAGTCAGGGATGAACACTGAAGCTTTCTTT. As protein: CAWESGMNTEAFF.

The gene calls are TRBV9 and TRBJ1-5; D not resolved. This CDR3 region has 15 residues. The germline V and J ends were trimmed by 4 bases and 4 bases, with 15 bases remaining between them. Germline V gene data show CDR1 as SGDLS and CDR2 as YYNGEE. The CDR3 spells CASSNGRSRNQPQHF. DNA of the CDR3: TGTGCCAGCAGCAATGGACGGTCGCGGAATCAGCCCCAGCATTTT. The whole variable domain, filled in from reference TRBV9 and TRBJ1-5, reads DSGVTQTPKHLITATGQRVTLRCSPRSGDLSVYWYQQSLDQGLQFLIQYYNGEERAKGNILERFSAQQFPDLHSELNLSSLELGDSALYFCASSNGRSRNQPQHFGDGTRLSIL.

The V and J genes are TRBV6-2 or TRBV6-3 and TRBJ1-3; the D gene is possibly TRBD1 (6 bases). This CDR3 spans 14 amino acids. V lost 5 bases and J lost 7, with 15 bases in between. CDR1 MNHEY and CDR2 SVGEGT come from the germline V gene. The CDR3 sequence is CASSKRDNRNTIYF. CDR3 DNA sequence: TGTGCCAGCAGTAAACGGGACAACCGGAACACCATATATTTT.

This sequence joins TRBV20-1 and TRBJ2-5, with a possible D match to TRBD2 (6 bases). V lost 6 bases to trimming and J lost 3 bases, with 17 bases between them. The germline gives CDR1 DFQATT, CDR2 SNEGSKA (reference sequence). The CDR3 loop spans 14 amino acids. The CDR3 DNA reads TGCAGTGCCCCACCCAGCGGCGGGGAAGAGACCCAGTACTTC. It specifies CSAPPSGGEETQYF.

This clonotype was observed many times. This chain joins TRBV7-2 and TRBJ1-5; possibly TRBD1 for D (6 bases). V was clipped by 6 bases and J by 1 base, with 16 bases between them. The CDR3 spans 16 residues. From germline, CDR1 is SGHTA and CDR2 FQGNSA. Here the CDR3 DNA reads TGTGCCAGCAGGCCAGAAGGGGGGAGGAGCAATCAGCCCCAGCATTTT. This gives the protein CASRPEGGRSNQPQHF.

In this sample, this clonotype turned up many times. This chain connects TRBV3-1 to TRBJ2-4; TRBD1 might be the D (6 bases). CDR3 length equals 13 residues. CDR1 is LGHDT and CDR2 is YNNKEL in the germline V gene (reference sequence). The V gene lost 3 bases and the J gene lost 6 bases, with 9 bases spanning the gap. The CDR3, as DNA: TGTGCCAGCAGCCAGCAGGGGCGAAACATTCAGTACTTC. Translating gives CASSQQGRNIQYF.

This clonotype occurred once. The chain is built from TRBV3-1 and TRBJ2-7; 11 nucleotides align to TRBD2. V lost 3 bases, J lost 12 bases, and 13 bases stayed unmatched. CDR1 is LGHDT and CDR2 is YNNKEL in the germline V gene (reference sequence). The CDR3 length is 15 residues. CDR3 amino acids: CASSQASGGRETRYF. In DNA, the CDR3 is TGTGCCAGCAGCCAGGCTAGCGGGGGGAGAGAGACCCGGTACTTC.

This clonotype was counted between two and nine times. The CDR3 region has the DNA TGTGCCAGCAGTTTACTTGCTAGCGGGAGTAATTTGGAGACCCAGTACTTC. Translation: CASSLLASGSNLETQYF. This chain connects TRBV27 to TRBJ2-7; 10 bases are a match to TRBD2. The J call may be incorrect, as the DNA end agrees better with TRBJ2-5. Germline CDR1 reads MNHEY; CDR2 reads SMNVEV (reference sequence). This CDR3 comprises 17 residues.

The chain joins TRBV30 to TRBJ1-4; D is perhaps TRBD1 (5 bases). Germline CDR1 is GTSNPN and CDR2 is SVGIG (reference sequence). Trimming pared 5 bases from V and 5 bases from J, leaving 21 bases between. The CDR3 sequence is 16 residues long. For the CDR3, the DNA is TGTGCCTGGGCGAGGGGTAGATTGGAAAGGAATGAAAAACTGTTTTTT. Amino acids: CAWARGRLERNEKLFF. Drawing the rest from reference TRBV30 and TRBJ1-4, the complete variable domain is SQTIHQWPATLVQPVGSPLSLECTVEGTSNPNLYWYRQAAGRGLQLLFYSVGIGQISSEVPQNLSASRPQDRQFILSSKKLLLSDSGFYLCAWARGRLERNEKLFFGSGTQLSVL.

The genes are TRBV24-1 and TRBJ1-5; no clear D. The germline gives CDR1 KGHDR, CDR2 SFDVKD. The CDR3 loop spans 13 amino acids. Deletions cut 6 bases from V and 2 bases from J, with 7 bases between. Here the CDR3 reads CATSPGGNQPQHF. CDR3 nucleotide sequence: TGTGCCACCAGTCCGGGAGGCAATCAGCCCCAGCATTTT.

The chain joins TRBV2 to TRBJ2-3, with TRBD2 identical over 7 bases. Trimming took 4 bases from V and 2 from J; bases not matched to a gene: 9. The CDR3 runs 16 residues. Per germline, CDR1 SNHLY and CDR2 FYNNEI. The CDR3 loop reads CASSAVEGRATDTQYF. The DNA for the CDR3 is TGTGCCAGCAGTGCAGTTGAAGGGAGGGCCACAGATACGCAGTATTTT.

This rearrangement joins TRBV12-3 or TRBV12-4 to TRBJ1-5, with D unclear. V gave up 3 bases and J gave up 3 bases, with 9 bases separating them. This CDR3 is built from 14 residues. DNA of the CDR3: TGTGCCAGCAGTTTCTGGGGTTTCAATCAGCCCCAGCATTTT. This sequence encodes CASSFWGFNQPQHF.

V gene TRBV7-9 combines with J gene TRBJ1-2; possible D gene TRBD1, 5 bases. The CDR3 consists of 15 residues. Germline CDR1 SEHNR, CDR2 FQNEAQ (reference sequence). Trimming took off 1 base at V and 4 bases at J, with 13 bases between the two ends. CDR3: CASSLVGGWSYGYTF. DNA for the CDR3: TGTGCCAGCAGCTTAGTGGGGGGATGGAGCTATGGCTACACCTTC.

This clonotype came up many times. This sequence joins TRBV7-6 and TRBJ2-3; 10 positions match TRBD2. The trim removed 5 bases at V and 6 bases at J, leaving 8 bases unmatched. Germline CDR1 and CDR2: SGHVS and FNYEAQ. The CDR3 is 15 residues long. The CDR3 coding sequence is TGTGCCAGCAGCCAGGGCAGCGGGAGGGTGGATACGCAGTATTTT. This sequence encodes CASSQGSGRVDTQYF.

The chain uses TRBV11-2 and TRBJ2-5; 9 bases align to TRBD2. The tail of the sequence fits TRBJ2-7 better, so the J call may be wrong. This CDR3 is 15 amino acids long. CDR1 is SGHAT, CDR2 FQNNGV, per germline. CDR3 loop: CASSEGTSKFYEQYF. DNA of the CDR3: TGTGCCAGCAGCGAAGGGACTAGCAAATTCTACGAGCAGTACTTC.

This chain links TRBV4-3 with TRBJ1-5; D not certain. V was cut by 4 bases and J by 1 base, with 5 bases left in between. This CDR3 is built from 13 residues. Per germline, CDR1 LGHNA and CDR2 YSLEER. The CDR3 loop reads CASSPASNQPQHF. Here the CDR3 DNA reads TGCGCCAGCAGCCCAGCGAGCAATCAGCCCCAGCATTTT.

This clonotype was counted at least ten times. The chain is built from TRBV29-1 and TRBJ1-2; 7 positions match TRBD1. The length of the CDR3 is 15 residues. Unmatched junction bases numbered 14, after V lost 6 bases and J lost 4 bases. Germline V gene lookup returns CDR1 SQVTM and CDR2 ANQGSEA. CDR3 DNA sequence: TGCAGCGTCCGACGACAGGGTCGAGATAGCTATGGCTACACCTTC. Translated, it gives CSVRRQGRDSYGYTF.

This clonotype was picked up one time. The genes are TRBV6-5 and TRBJ1-1; D is unclear. The CDR3 spans 11 residues. Deletions cut 4 bases from V and 11 bases from J, with 11 bases between. Germline CDR1 reads MNHEY; CDR2 reads SVGAGI. CDR3 sequence: CASSLAGNAFF. CDR3 DNA sequence: TGTGCCAGCAGTTTGGCAGGTAATGCTTTCTTT.

This clonotype turned up a few times. CDR3 DNA: TGTGCCAGCAGCTTAGCGGAGGGGCGCAGCACAGATACGCAGTATTTT. Protein sequence: CASSLAEGRSTDTQYF. V gene TRBV7-2 combines with J gene TRBJ2-3; perhaps TRBD2 as D (6 bases). The CDR3 totals 16 residues. The germline V and J ends were trimmed by 0 bases and 0 bases, with 10 bases remaining between them. Germline CDR1 reads SGHTA; CDR2 reads FQGNSA.

V usage is TRBV3-1 and J usage is TRBJ2-1; 14 bases fit TRBD2. With the DNA end fitting TRBJ2-7 better, the J assignment may be wrong. From germline, CDR1 is LGHDT and CDR2 YNNKEL (reference sequence). The CDR3 is 18 residues long. CDR3 loop: CASSHRTSGGTPYNEQYF. DNA of the CDR3: TGTGCCAGCAGCCATAGGACTAGCGGGGGGACCCCGTACAATGAGCAGTACTTC.

The rearrangement joins TRBV7-6 to TRBJ2-7; D call uncertain. V gave up 3 bases and J gave up 7 bases, with 13 bases separating them. This CDR3 is 13 amino acids long. CDR1 is SGHVS and CDR2 is FNYEAQ in the germline V gene. The DNA for the CDR3 is TGTGCCAGCAGCTTGGACGGCGTGGATGAGCAGTACTTC. This sequence encodes CASSLDGVDEQYF.

CDR3 loop: CASYWGKTQYF. The CDR3 DNA sequence: TGTGCCAGCTATTGGGGGAAGACCCAGTACTTC. V usage is TRBV6-2 or TRBV6-3 and J usage is TRBJ2-5; D possibly uses TRBD1 or TRBD2 (5 bases each). Trimming removed 8 bases at V and 6 bases at J, with 10 bases between. The CDR3 has 11 amino acids. Germline loops: CDR1 MNHEY, CDR2 SVGEGT.

This clonotype was counted a few times. The V gene is TRBV7-2, the J gene TRBJ2-5; TRBD1 is a possible D gene (6 bases). Germline V gives CDR1 SGHTA, CDR2 FQGNSA. Trimming shortened V by 5 bases and J by 2 bases, and 9 bases separated the two germline ends. The CDR3 contains 13 residues. The CDR3 protein is CASSPDRQETQYF. CDR3 coding DNA: TGTGCCAGCAGCCCGGACAGACAAGAGACCCAGTACTTC.

As regards this clonotype: At one end the junction does not follow the germline gene, possibly because of a read error. J is TRBJ2-2 and V is TRBV7-2; the match to TRBD2 covers 10 bases. CDR1 SGHTA and CDR2 FQGNSA come from the germline V gene. The CDR3 loop spans 16 amino acids. CDR3 DNA: TGTGCCACCAGCCCCCCTAGCGGGAGACACATCGGGGAGCTGTTTTTT. It yields the protein CATSPPSGRHIGELFF.